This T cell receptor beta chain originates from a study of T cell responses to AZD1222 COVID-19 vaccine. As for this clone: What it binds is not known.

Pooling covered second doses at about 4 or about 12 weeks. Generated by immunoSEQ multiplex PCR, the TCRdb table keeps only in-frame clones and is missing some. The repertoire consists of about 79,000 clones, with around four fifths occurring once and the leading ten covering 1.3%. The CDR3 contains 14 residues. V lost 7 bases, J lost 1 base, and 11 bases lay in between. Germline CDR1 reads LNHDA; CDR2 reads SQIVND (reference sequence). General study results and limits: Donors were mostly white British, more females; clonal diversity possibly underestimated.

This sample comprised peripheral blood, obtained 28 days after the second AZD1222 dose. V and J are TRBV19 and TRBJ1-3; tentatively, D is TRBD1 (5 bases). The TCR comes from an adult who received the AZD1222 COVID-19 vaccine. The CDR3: CASTRGGSGNTIYF. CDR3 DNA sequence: TGTGCCAGTACGAGGGGAGGGTCTGGAAACACCATATATTTT. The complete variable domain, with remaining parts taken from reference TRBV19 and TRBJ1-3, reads DGGITQSPKYLFRKEGQNVTLSCEQNLNHDAMYWYRQDPGQGLRLIYYSQIVNDFQKGDIAEGYSVSREKKESFPLTVTSAQKNPTAFYLCASTRGGSGNTIYFGEGSWLTVV.